This TCR beta chain was found in a study of OX40 agonist ivuxolimab in advanced cancers. The wider study: Treatment of patients was with ivuxolimab, an agonistic anti-OX40 (CD134) antibody. Of the participants, 40% had some prior anti-PD-1, anti-PD-L1 or anti-CTLA-4 therapy, which was allowed.

About this clone: No antigen is known for it.

Study-wide points: Clonal expansion was seen in CD4+ and CD8+ blood T cells by week 6 at 0.1 to 3.0 mg/kg. Researchers report that CD8+ T cells had, on average, more expanded clones than CD4+.

This CDR3 is built from 15 residues. V lost 2 bases to trimming and J lost 7 bases, with 12 bases between them. Germline V lookup: CDR1 SEHNR, CDR2 FQNEAQ (reference sequence). Profiling relied on immunoSEQ multiplex PCR, and the TCRdb table lists in-frame clones only, not all of them. The data hold some 67,000 clones, with about 85% observed a single time. The genes are TRBV7-9 and TRBJ1-6; D possibly corresponds to TRBD1 (5 bases). The sample consisted of CD4+ or CD8+ T cells sorted from blood, taken in a trial of the OX40 agonist ivuxolimab. The source is an adult with an advanced solid tumor such as melanoma, head and neck, liver or kidney cancer. CDR3 in amino acids: CASSLMGTENSPLHF. In DNA, the CDR3 is TGTGCCAGCAGCTTAATGGGGACGGAAAATTCACCCCTCCACTTT.